A selection of T cell receptor beta chains follows, all from one sample in a study of blood T cells in healthy people across ages. In TCRdb, the 5' RACE reads were re-called with MiXCR into one record per CDR3 protein. This sample has roughly 1,300,000 distinct CDR3 sequences, with 59% found just once. Sequences were obtained from blood. All receptors come from a young man in good health. CDR3s include the opening cysteine and the closing phenylalanine or tryptophan. The D gene is left open where the match is weak. Size is omitted from some rows. Given values are once, few, many or a class for expanded clones.

V	D	J	size	CDR3	DNA
TRBV4-1	NA	TRBJ2-7	NA	CASSYRDGNSYEQYF	TGCGCCAGCAGCTACCGGGACGGCAACTCCTACGAGCAGTACTTC
TRBV15	NA	TRBJ1-4	NA	CATSRIGAQKLFF	TGTGCCACCAGCAGGATTGGGGCGCAAAAACTGTTTTTT
TRBV7-8	TRBD2	TRBJ2-3	NA	CASSSRATSVNTDTQYF	TGTGCCAGCAGCTCACGTGCGACTAGCGTTAACACAGATACGCAGTATTTT
TRBV5-6	TRBD2	TRBJ2-5	NA	CASSLGPAGGPYFFETQYF	TGTGCCAGCAGCTTAGGCCCAGCGGGGGGGCCGTATTTTTTTGAGACCCAGTACTTC
TRBV6-2/TRBV6-3	NA	TRBJ2-1	once	CASGPPLAYNEQFF	TGTGCCAGCGGACCCCCCTTGGCCTACAATGAGCAGTTCTTC
TRBV7-2	TRBD2	TRBJ2-5	few	CASSLDPAGAGEQYF	TGTGCCAGCAGCTTAGATCCAGCGGGAGCTGGGGAGCAGTACTTC
TRBV20-1	NA	TRBJ2-3	NA	CSALQGSDTQYF	TGCAGTGCTTTGCAAGGTTCCGATACGCAGTATTTT
TRBV5-1	NA	TRBJ2-7	few	CASSRVEKDHEQYF	TGCGCCAGCAGCCGAGTCGAGAAGGACCACGAGCAGTACTTC
TRBV15	NA	TRBJ2-7	few	CATSRDRATYEQYF	TGTGCCACCAGCAGAGATAGGGCAACCTACGAGCAGTACTTC
TRBV14	NA	TRBJ2-5	NA	CASSQDRRHRETQYF	TGTGCCAGCAGCCAAGATCGTCGTCATCGAGAGACCCAGTACTTC
TRBV20-1	TRBD1	TRBJ1-2	NA	CSARDRGQVGGYTF	TGCAGTGCTAGAGATAGAGGACAGGTTGGTGGCTACACCTTC
TRBV10-2	TRBD1	TRBJ1-4	NA	CASSPGDRGYEKLFF	TGCGCCAGCAGCCCAGGGGACAGGGGCTACGAAAAACTGTTTTTT
TRBV21-1	NA	TRBJ1-5	few	CASSSKGGMGQPQHF	TGTGCCAGCAGCTCTAAGGGGGGAATGGGTCAGCCCCAGCATTTT
TRBV29-1	NA	TRBJ2-7	NA	CSVERQGSSYEQYF	TGCAGCGTTGAAAGGCAGGGGAGCTCCTACGAGCAGTACTTC
TRBV15	NA	TRBJ2-1	NA	CATSGLRARNEQFF	TGTGCCACCAGCGGCCTTCGGGCTCGGAATGAGCAGTTCTTC
TRBV5-1	NA	TRBJ2-1	NA	CASSLDTNNEQFF	TGCGCCAGCAGCTTGGACACTAACAATGAGCAGTTCTTC
TRBV20-1	TRBD1	TRBJ2-2	NA	CSALTGGTGELFF	TGCAGTGCCTTGACAGGGGGAACCGGGGAGCTGTTTTTT
TRBV12-3/TRBV12-4	NA	TRBJ2-1	few	CASSPGAGTEQFF	TGTGCCAGCAGCCCGGGGGCGGGGACTGAGCAGTTCTTC
TRBV7-9	NA	TRBJ2-4	NA	CASSFSDIQYF	TGTGCCAGCAGCTTCAGCGACATTCAGTACTTC
TRBV29-1	NA	TRBJ2-4	few	CSVEVRGIQYF	TGCAGCGTTGAAGTCCGGGGCATTCAGTACTTC
TRBV12-3/TRBV12-4	TRBD2	TRBJ2-1	NA	CASSFELARLNEQFF	TGTGCCAGCAGTTTTGAACTAGCGCGTCTCAATGAGCAGTTCTTC
TRBV3-1	NA	TRBJ1-2	NA	CASNPGGGYGYTF	TGTGCCAGCAACCCTGGGGGGGGCTATGGCTACACCTTC
TRBV28	NA	TRBJ1-2	few	CASSLGSSNYGYTF	TGTGCCAGCAGTTTGGGCAGTTCTAACTATGGCTACACCTTC
TRBV9	NA	TRBJ2-3	NA	CASSVEWGAKADTQYF	TGTGCCAGCAGCGTAGAATGGGGGGCCAAGGCAGATACGCAGTATTTT
TRBV5-1	NA	TRBJ2-2	once	CASSSTAKGPTGELFF	TGCGCCAGCAGCTCAACCGCAAAGGGCCCGACCGGGGAGCTGTTTTTT
TRBV10-3	TRBD2	TRBJ2-1	few	CAISDNSGFSYNEQFF	TGTGCCATCAGTGACAATAGCGGGTTCTCCTACAATGAGCAGTTCTTC
TRBV10-3	TRBD2	TRBJ2-3	few	CASTTSGVTTDTQYF	TGTGCCTCTACGACTAGCGGGGTAACGACAGATACGCAGTATTTT
TRBV10-3	NA	TRBJ1-1	NA	CAIRREFGNTEAFF	TGTGCCATCAGGCGGGAGTTTGGGAACACTGAAGCTTTCTTT
TRBV2	NA	TRBJ1-5	NA	CASSEGRGGSQPQHF	TGTGCCAGCAGTGAAGGAAGGGGGGGTAGTCAGCCCCAGCATTTT
TRBV4-1	NA	TRBJ2-7	NA	CASSQDSEQADSYEQYF	TGCGCCAGCAGCCAAGATTCTGAACAGGCCGACTCCTACGAGCAGTACTTC
TRBV9	TRBD2	TRBJ2-5	few	CASSGSGAIQETQYF	TGTGCCAGCAGCGGTAGCGGGGCTATCCAAGAGACCCAGTACTTC
TRBV20-1	TRBD1	TRBJ1-2	once	CSAHRRGQGGGGYTF	TGCAGTGCTCACCGAAGGGGACAGGGCGGGGGTGGCTACACCTTC
TRBV7-6	NA	TRBJ2-7	NA	CASSLGGGISYEQYF	TGTGCCAGCAGCTTAGGGGGGGGCATATCCTACGAGCAGTACTTC
TRBV10-3	NA	TRBJ2-3	few	CAIRESRDTSGHTQYF	TGTGCCATCAGGGAAAGCAGGGACACATCAGGGCATACGCAGTATTTT
TRBV21-1	NA	TRBJ1-5	NA	CASSTASDRADQPQHF	TGTGCCAGCAGCACAGCCTCGGACAGGGCGGATCAGCCCCAGCATTTT
TRBV20-1	NA	TRBJ2-6	NA	CSAVGIWVPPGANVLTF	TGCAGTGCCGTCGGGATCTGGGTTCCGCCTGGGGCCAACGTCCTGACTTTC
TRBV9	NA	TRBJ1-2	NA	CASGGISGYTF	TGTGCCTCCGGGGGCATATCGGGCTACACCTTC
TRBV10-3	NA	TRBJ1-2	many	CAISDIQSYGYTF	TGTGCCATCAGTGATATACAGAGTTATGGCTACACCTTC
TRBV30	NA	TRBJ2-4	NA	CAWRGAKNIQYF	TGTGCCTGGAGGGGAGCCAAAAACATTCAGTACTTC
TRBV6-2/TRBV6-3	NA	TRBJ2-3	NA	CASSDWDKDTQYF	TGTGCCAGCAGTGACTGGGACAAGGATACGCAGTATTTT
TRBV7-9	TRBD2	TRBJ2-3	NA	CASRKGLAADTQYF	TGTGCCAGCAGGAAAGGACTAGCGGCAGATACGCAGTATTTT